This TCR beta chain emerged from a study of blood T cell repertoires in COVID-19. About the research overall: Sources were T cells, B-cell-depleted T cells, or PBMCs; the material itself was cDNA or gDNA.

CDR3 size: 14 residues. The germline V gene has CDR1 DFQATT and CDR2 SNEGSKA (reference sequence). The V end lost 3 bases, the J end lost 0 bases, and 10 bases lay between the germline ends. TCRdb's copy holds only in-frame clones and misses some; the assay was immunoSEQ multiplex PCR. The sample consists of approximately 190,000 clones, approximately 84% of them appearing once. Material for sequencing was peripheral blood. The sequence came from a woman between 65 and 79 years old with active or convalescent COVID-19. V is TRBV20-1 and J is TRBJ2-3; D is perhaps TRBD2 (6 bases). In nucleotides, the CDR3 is TGCAGTGCTAGTGCGGGAACGAGCACAGATACGCAGTATTTT. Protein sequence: CSASAGTSTDTQYF.